The text below deals with one T cell receptor (beta chain). Sequencing was performed with immunoSEQ multiplex PCR; in TCRdb, only in-frame clones are kept and a portion is missing. Altogether some 160,000 clones are present, roughly 90% being singletons, with the ten largest covering approximately 5%. The data originate from a study of blood T cell repertoires in COVID-19. The germline gives CDR1 MDHEN, CDR2 SYDVKM. The CDR3 contains 15 residues. Deletions cut 6 bases from V and 4 bases from J, with 16 bases between. This receptor was taken from a man aged 18 to 30 with COVID-19, enrolled during active disease. The chain couples TRBV28 to TRBJ2-1; possible D gene TRBD2, 6 bases. Sequences were obtained from peripheral blood. CDR3 sequence (DNA): TGTGCCAGCAGCTCCGGGACTCGAACGTACAATGAGCAGTTCTTC. The encoded protein is CASSSGTRTYNEQFF. Variable domain in full (rest from reference TRBV28 and TRBJ2-1): DVKVTQSSRYLVKRTGEKVFLECVQDMDHENMFWYRQDPGLGLRLIYFSYDVKMKEKGDIPEGYSVSREKKERFSLILESASTNQTSMYLCASSSGTRTYNEQFFGPGTRLTVL.